This TCR beta chain appears in the sequencing data of a study of T cell responses to AZD1222 COVID-19 vaccine. In this sample, this clone turned up once. Profiling relied on immunoSEQ multiplex PCR, and the TCRdb table lists in-frame clones only, not all of them. In the table there are about 120,000 clones, about nine tenths of which are singletons. The CDR3 covers 14 residues. Germline V CDR1 and CDR2: ENHRY, SYGVKD. Trimming took off 0 bases at V and 1 base at J, with 6 bases between the two ends. The rearrangement joins TRBV10-3 to TRBJ1-2; D not certain. The source was peripheral blood, collected on day 0 of AZD1222 vaccination. The receptor's source is an adult in good health. CDR3: CAISESESNYGYTF. CDR3 coding DNA: TGTGCCATCAGTGAGTCGGAGAGTAACTATGGCTACACCTTC.